This TCR beta chain stems from a study of blood T cells in healthy people across ages. Germline V gene sequence: CDR1 KGHDR, CDR2 SFDVKD. The junction had 11 bases not matched to a gene; V was cut back by 3 bases and J by 5 bases. The CDR3 runs 17 residues. Study-level points and caveats: Correlation between TCR beta diversity and naive T cell percentage was strong.

Healthy Caucasian individuals from Russia aged about 6 to 90 served as donors. Sample-barcoded 5' priming and a J-beta primer mix drove a second PCR of roughly 7 to 11 cycles. TCRdb re-called the 5' RACE reads with MiXCR, one entry per CDR3 protein. The table records some 1.5 million distinct CDR3 sequences, approximately 28% of them present only once. To note about this clonotype: Its antigen is unknown.

The chain recombines TRBV24-1 with TRBJ1-5, with 8 bases matching TRBD1. The sequenced sample was blood. The clonotype comes from a young woman in good health. The CDR3: CATSDIWTGKGDQPQHF. In DNA form, the CDR3 reads TGTGCCACCAGTGATATATGGACAGGGAAGGGTGATCAGCCCCAGCATTTT.